This TCR beta chain came from a study of CD8+CD57+ T cells in acquired aplastic anemia. Study summary: Mean yield of DNA from sorted CD4+ and CD8+ cells was approximately 3 ug. Study findings and constraints: Both patients and controls carried the same twenty-nine CD8+ CDR3 sequences.

About this clonotype: Its specificity is unknown.

Per germline, CDR1 SGHVS and CDR2 FQNEAQ. This CDR3 comprises 16 residues. V was pared by 4 bases and J by 0 bases, with 16 bases between. Template material for TCR beta VDJ and CDR3 profiling consisted of genomic DNA. TCRdb recomputed calls from the reads with MiXCR, one row per CDR3 protein. Among approximately 190,000 distinct CDR3 sequences listed, roughly 64% were seen once. This chain connects TRBV7-8 to TRBJ2-7, with D possibly being TRBD2 (6 bases). This TCR was recovered from a human donor with severe aplastic anemia or a healthy control (not recorded which). The sample comprised sorted CD4+, CD8+, or CD8+CD57+ T cells (not recorded which) from PBMCs. As DNA, the CDR3 is TGTGCCAGCAGCTACCACCGGGAGAACCCCTCCTACGAGCAGTACTTC. Translated: CASSYHRENPSYEQYF.